Sequencing of this T cell receptor (beta chain) was carried out in a study of cytomegalovirus exposure and HLA in healthy donors (dated by TCRdb to 2015 to 2018). As for the study more broadly: According to a later analysis, one platform produced both the 120 validation repertoires and the roughly 650 repertoires of the first cohort. The study aimed to test whether cataloging public T cell receptors could reveal signatures of past pathogen exposure. To predict cytomegalovirus infection status, the study combined high-throughput TCR immunosequencing, statistical association of individual TCRs with disease status, and machine learning. In addition to the first cohort of 500 to 850 subjects, a separate validation cohort of approximately 130 different subjects was used.

The donors were included in the validation cohort of over a hundred subjects, a group kept apart from the roughly 670-subject first cohort. What the research found in general, with its limitations: Across donors, most TCR sequences were observed very rarely, whereas some public TCRs were present in many individuals. Subsequent analysis determined that TCRs grouped into clusters in the first cohort also showed a tendency toward co-occurrence across the 90 to 150 validation repertoires, and about 94% of cluster scores exceeded 0. In the study, approximately 160 TCR beta chains were listed as associated with cytomegalovirus. According to the authors, the approach could potentially be generalized to other disease states and immunological phenotypes. A few of the identified cytomegalovirus-associated TCR beta chains were confirmed in vitro to be specific for cytomegalovirus antigens. A later analysis had no HLA typing for the validation cohort, so co-occurrence there was scored across all 130 or so repertoires. In both the original and validation cohorts, the classifier was reported to diagnose cytomegalovirus status with high specificity and sensitivity.

V and J are truncated by 6 bases and 6 bases respectively, leaving an intervening sequence of 18 bases. From the germline V gene, CDR1 is SQVTM and CDR2 is ANQGSEA. Spanning cysteine to phenylalanine, the CDR3 consists of 15 amino acids. The retained sequence is limited to the CDR3, 45 bases, with the frame set at the first base. Receptors were amplified or captured by the immunoSEQ multiplex PCR assay. Per the authors' processing: A statistical classification framework was developed to diagnose cytomegalovirus status using the catalog of TCR beta chain sequences. The table was pulled from immuneACCESS by TCRdb, which kept in-frame rearrangements only. Such tables lose some clones; where checked, under half of the loss comes from unresolved V genes, and the rest has no known cause. V and J calls and clone size follow that table, whereas D and trimming were derived from the DNA. The sample table records about 350,000 clones; 87% of these occur just once. The top ten clonotypes cover about 1% of the sample.

Note on this clone: It has no known antigen specificity. Within one base of it there is no much larger clone, and no base qualities were kept.

Input material: PBMCs. This receptor was obtained from a woman in her twenties or thirties in good health and CMV-seropositive. The V and J genes are TRBV29-1 and TRBJ1-6; the D gene is possibly TRBD1, with 6 bases matching. This receptor has the CDR3 CSVWALTGPNSPLHF. The base sequence is TGCAGCGTCTGGGCCCTGACAGGCCCTAATTCACCCCTCCACTTT.